This T cell receptor (beta chain) was recovered during a study of shared clonotypes between healthy human individuals. Across the study: The cohort comprised a couple of women and a few men. Their ages spanned 18 to 49 years.

The CDR3 is made up of 13 amino acids. Germline trimming cut 0 bases from V and 10 bases from J; bases unmatched to any gene: 5. The germline V gene has CDR1 SGHNT and CDR2 YYREEE (reference sequence). Sequencing used immunoSEQ multiplex PCR; TCRdb keeps in-frame clones, though not all of them. The sample lists under 1,100,000 clones, around 75% occurring once. The V and J genes are TRBV5-4 and TRBJ1-1, with 8 bases matching TRBD1. Sequenced input: memory CD4+ T cells sorted from blood. The subset here: CD45RA-negative fraction. The TCR comes from a man aged 18 to 29 in good health. The CDR3 loop is CASSLGQGIAAFF. The CDR3 coding sequence is TGTGCCAGCAGCTTGGGACAGGGGATTGCAGCTTTCTTT. The full variable domain, with the rest looked up from reference TRBV5-4 and TRBJ1-1, is ETGVTQSPTHLIKTRGQQVTLRCSSQSGHNTVSWYQQALGQGPQFIFQYYREEENGRGNFPPRFSGLQFPNYSSELNVNALELDDSALYLCASSLGQGIAAFFGQGTRLTVV.